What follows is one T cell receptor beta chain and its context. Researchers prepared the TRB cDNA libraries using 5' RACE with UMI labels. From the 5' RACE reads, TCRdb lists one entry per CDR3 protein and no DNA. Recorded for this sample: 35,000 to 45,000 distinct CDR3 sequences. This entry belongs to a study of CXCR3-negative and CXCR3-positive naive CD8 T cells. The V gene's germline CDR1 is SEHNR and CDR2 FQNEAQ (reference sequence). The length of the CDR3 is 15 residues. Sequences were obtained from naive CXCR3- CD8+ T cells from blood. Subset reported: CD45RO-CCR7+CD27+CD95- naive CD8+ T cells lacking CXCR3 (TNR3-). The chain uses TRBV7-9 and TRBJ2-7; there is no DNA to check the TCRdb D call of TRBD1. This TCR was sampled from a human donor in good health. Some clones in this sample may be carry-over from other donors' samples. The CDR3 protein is CASSAPGHSSYEQYF. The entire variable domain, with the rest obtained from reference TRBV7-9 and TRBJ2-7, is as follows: DTGVSQNPRHKITKRGQNVTFRCDPISEHNRLYWYRQTLGQGPEFLTYFQNEAQLEKSRLLSDRFSAERPKGSFSTLEIQRTEQGDSAMYLCASSAPGHSSYEQYFGPGTRLTVT.